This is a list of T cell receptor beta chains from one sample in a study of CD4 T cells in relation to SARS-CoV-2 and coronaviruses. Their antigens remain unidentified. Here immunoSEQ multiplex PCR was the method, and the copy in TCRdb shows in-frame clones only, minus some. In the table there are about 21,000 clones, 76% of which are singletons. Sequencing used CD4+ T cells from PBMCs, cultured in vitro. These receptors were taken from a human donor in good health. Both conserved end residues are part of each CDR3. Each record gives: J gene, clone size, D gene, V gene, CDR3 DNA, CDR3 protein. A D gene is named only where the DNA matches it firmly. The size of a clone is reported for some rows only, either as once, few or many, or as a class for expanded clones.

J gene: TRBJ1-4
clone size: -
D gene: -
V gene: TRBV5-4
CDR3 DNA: TGTGCCAGCAGCTTGGTTTCCGGTGCTAATGAAAAACTGTTTTTT
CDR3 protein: CASSLVSGANEKLFF

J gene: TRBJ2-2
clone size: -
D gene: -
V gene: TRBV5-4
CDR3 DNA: TGTGCCAGCAGCTCGGGATTTAGGACTCCCACTGGGGAGCTGTTTTTT
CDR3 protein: CASSSGFRTPTGELFF

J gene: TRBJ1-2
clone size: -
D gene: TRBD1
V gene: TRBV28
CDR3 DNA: TGTGCCAGCAGTTCGGGACAGGGGATAGACTATGGCTACACCTTC
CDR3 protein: CASSSGQGIDYGYTF

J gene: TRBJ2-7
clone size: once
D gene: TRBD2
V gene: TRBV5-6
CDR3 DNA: TGTGCCAGCAGCCCGGGACTAGCGACATACGAGCAGTACTTC
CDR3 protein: CASSPGLATYEQYF

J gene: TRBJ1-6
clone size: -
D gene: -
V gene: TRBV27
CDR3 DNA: TGTGCCAGCAGTAACAGGGCAGGGAATTCACCCCTCCACTTT
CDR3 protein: CASSNRAGNSPLHF

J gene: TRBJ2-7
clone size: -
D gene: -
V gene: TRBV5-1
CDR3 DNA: TGCGCCAGCAGCTTGGACAGCTTTTCCTACGAGCAGTACTTC
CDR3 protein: CASSLDSFSYEQYF

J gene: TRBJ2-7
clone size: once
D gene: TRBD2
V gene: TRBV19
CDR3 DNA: TGTGCCAGTAGTCCCCTGGGCGGGAGTGGGTCCTACGAGCAGTACTTC
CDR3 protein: CASSPLGGSGSYEQYF

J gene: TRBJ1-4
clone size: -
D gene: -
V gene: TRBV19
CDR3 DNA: TGTGCCAGTAGTATATTGACAGCCAATAATGAAAAACTGTTTTTT
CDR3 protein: CASSILTANNEKLFF

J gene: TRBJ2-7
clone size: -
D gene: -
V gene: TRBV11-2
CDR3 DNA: TGTGCCAGCAGCGCCGCCCGGACACCCTATTCCTACGAGCAGTACTTC
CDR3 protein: CASSAARTPYSYEQYF

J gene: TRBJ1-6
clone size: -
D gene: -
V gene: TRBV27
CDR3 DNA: TGTGCCAGCAGTTTCGGCGTGGGGAGCTCACCCCTCCACTTT
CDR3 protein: CASSFGVGSSPLHF

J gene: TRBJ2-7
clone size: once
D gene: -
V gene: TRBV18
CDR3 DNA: TGTGCCAGCTCATCCGGGGCGTCAAATTCCTACGAGCAGTACTTC
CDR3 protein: CASSSGASNSYEQYF

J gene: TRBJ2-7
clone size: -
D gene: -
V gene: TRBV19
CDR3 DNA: TGTGCCAGTAGGAAACAGGCGACCTTTCCCTACGAGCAGTACTTC
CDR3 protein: CASRKQATFPYEQYF

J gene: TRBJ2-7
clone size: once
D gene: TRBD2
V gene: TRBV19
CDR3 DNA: TGTGCCAGTAGTATCGAACTAGCGGGAGGCCTATTCTCCTACGAGCAGTACTTC
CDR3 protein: CASSIELAGGLFSYEQYF

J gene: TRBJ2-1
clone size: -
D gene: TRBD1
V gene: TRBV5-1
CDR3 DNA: TGCGCCAGCAGCCCCCAGGGTTGGACAGGGGATTACAATGAGCAGTTCTTC
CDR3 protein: CASSPQGWTGDYNEQFF

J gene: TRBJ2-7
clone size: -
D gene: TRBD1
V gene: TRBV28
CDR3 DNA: TGTGCCAGCAGACCCGGGACAGACGTATACGAGCAGTACTTC
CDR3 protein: CASRPGTDVYEQYF

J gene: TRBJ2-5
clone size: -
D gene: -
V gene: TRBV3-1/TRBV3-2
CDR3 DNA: TGTGCCAGCAGCCAAGGGGGGCCGGGGAAAGAGACCCAGTACTTC
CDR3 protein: CASSQGGPGKETQYF

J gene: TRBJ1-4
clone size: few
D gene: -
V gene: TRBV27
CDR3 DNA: TGTGCCAGCAGGCGGGACGGACTAGCGACTAATGAAAAACTGTTTTTT
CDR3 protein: CASRRDGLATNEKLFF

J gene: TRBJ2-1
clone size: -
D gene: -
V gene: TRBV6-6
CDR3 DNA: TGTGCCAGCACCGCCACCGGGGGTTACAATGAGCAGTTCTTC
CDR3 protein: CASTATGGYNEQFF

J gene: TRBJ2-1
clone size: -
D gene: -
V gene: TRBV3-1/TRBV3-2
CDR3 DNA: TGTGCCAGCAGCCAAGATCCGGCTGGGGTGGGGAATGAGCAGTTCTTC
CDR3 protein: CASSQDPAGVGNEQFF

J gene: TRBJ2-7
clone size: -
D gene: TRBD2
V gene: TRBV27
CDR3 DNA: TGTGCCAGCAGCGCCGGGACTACACTTCCAGGGGAGCAGTACTTC
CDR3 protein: CASSAGTTLPGEQYF